This paragraph reports one T cell receptor beta chain. There is no known antigen for this receptor. No quality values exist for individual bases; no much larger clone is one base distant. Synthetic TCR analog templates were spiked into each PCR to estimate absolute template abundance from read counts. TCRbeta CDR3 regions were amplified from genomic DNA with bias-controlled V and J gene primers using the immunoSEQ assay. Rearranged TCRbeta segments were sequenced at approximately 20X coverage. The published analysis was carried out like this. Clustering was used to correct sequencing errors, and CDR3s were annotated against IMGT to assign V, D and J genes. Only productive TCRbeta rearrangements were used in downstream analyses, excluding out-of-frame or stop-codon sequences. To compute clonality, Shannon entropy was normalized by the log of the number of unique productive sequences and then subtracted from one. Clones differing between time points or between blood and tumor were identified using Fisher's exact test with Benjamini-Hochberg correction, with an adjusted p below 0.01 applied as the threshold. Here the immuneACCESS table is served through TCRdb, limited to in-frame sequences with V and J called. Missing clones are a known gap in these copies; in checked studies unresolved V genes cover under half, and the rest lacks a known reason. V and J calls and clone size are as listed in that table; D and trimming were resolved from the DNA. The sample includes tens of thousands of clones, with 77% observed a single time. Jointly, the top ten make up around 3.4% of the sample.

The entry originates in a study of PD-L1 blockade in urothelial cancer (dated by TCRdb to 2016 to 2017). Regarding the research as a whole: Therapy was started at some point between 2013 and 2015 for all patients, and atezolizumab 1,200 mg was administered intravenously every 3 weeks. About 85% of the 29 patients were identified as males with urothelial cancer of bladder origin, and a prior smoking history was reported by 18 of 29 patients. Patients had an ECOG performance status of 0 or 1 and had received between 0 and 3 prior chemotherapy regimens. Blood samples were analyzed 3 weeks after the start of treatment (second dose) and 6 weeks after the start of treatment. A median of about 150,000 T cells and some 84,000 unique TCRs was obtained from blood samples, and a median clonality of around 0.08 was observed. The study was an exploratory multi-omic analysis of somatic, immune and clinical correlates of response to PD-L1 blockade with atezolizumab in urothelial cancer. Pretreatment tumor samples and matched peripheral blood, collected serially before and after atezolizumab treatment, underwent TCR sequencing. Durable clinical benefit was defined as a progression-free survival longer than 6 months, and TCR features were additionally tested against progression-free survival and overall survival. In the same patients who had TCR sequencing, pretreatment tumors also underwent whole exome sequencing and RNA sequencing. Durable clinical benefit was achieved by nine patients but not by the remaining 20. Pretreatment blood TCR-seq was available for under 35 patients, at least one posttreatment blood collection was obtained for approximately 25 patients, and tumor TCR-seq was available for approximately 25 patients. Findings and caveats that apply to the study as a whole: At 3 weeks after the start of treatment, tumor-associated TCR clones in peripheral blood had expanded more in patients with durable benefit (n ≈ 23, p = 0.022). Improved progression-free and overall survival was found to be associated with pretreatment peripheral blood TCR clonality below the median. Because the sample size was small (n ≈ 27) and many exploratory analyses were performed, the results are intended to be hypothesis-generating.

A cohort of about 30 patients with locally advanced or metastatic urothelial carcinoma, treated at Memorial Sloan Kettering on a trial protocol, was included. Peripheral blood mononuclear cells were collected pretreatment and during treatment, at between 1 and 8 total time points per patient. The Qiagen DNeasy Blood extraction kit was used to purify genomic DNA from total PBMCs and tumor samples. PBMCs were collected pretreatment and during treatment and were isolated and stored as previously described. V trim: 0 bases; J trim: 0 bases; unmatched bases: 5. For CDR1 and CDR2, the germline V gene lists MGHRA and YSYEKL. From the cysteine up to the phenylalanine, the CDR3 has a length of 17 residues. CDR3 DNA is the only sequence kept; it has 51 bases, read in frame from the first base.

The starting material was PBMCs, obtained around atezolizumab (anti-PD-L1) treatment. Recombination linked TRBV4-1 to TRBJ2-7; 10 bases in the middle match TRBD2. The clonotype was recovered from an older man with urothelial cancer. CDR3 protein: CASSQESLAGSSYEQYF. The DNA sequence is as follows: TGCGCCAGCAGCCAAGAATCACTAGCGGGAAGCTCCTACGAGCAGTACTTC.